This TCR beta chain was captured by sequencing in a study of T-cell reconstitution after alpha-beta-depleted transplantation in children. Findings and limits, study-wide: Elevated TCRbeta diversity at day 60 was traced, in some patients, to surviving recipient T cells and thymic progenitors. As was reported, about two months after transplant, alpha-beta T cells came from several hundred expanded graft clones. After one year, T-cell counts and TCRbeta diversity mostly came from new T cells.

CDR1 and CDR2 (germline): SGHTA, FQGNSA. This CDR3 spans 15 amino acids. The V gene end was trimmed by 1 base and the J gene end by 0 bases; junction bases not matched to a gene: 0. For TCRbeta, the library was prepared with unique molecular identifiers. TCRdb redid the calling of the PCR reads with MiXCR, one entry per CDR3 protein. The table lists roughly 100,000 distinct CDR3 sequences, around 7% of them singletons. As for this clonotype: Its specificity is unknown.

The material was PBMCs, obtained before TCRalphabeta/CD19-depleted stem cell transplant. The V gene is TRBV7-2, the J gene TRBJ2-1; 7 bases align to TRBD2. The receptor was isolated from a boy aged 2 to 10 with acute lymphoblastic leukemia, due to receive a stem cell transplant. The CDR3: CASSLERGSYNEQFF. Here the CDR3 DNA reads TGTGCCAGCAGCTTAGAGCGGGGCTCCTACAATGAGCAGTTCTTC.